The T cell receptor (beta chain) under discussion was sequenced for a study of monozygotic twins with inflammatory bowel disease (dated by TCRdb to 2018 to 2020). For the wider study: The full study comprised around 28 monozygotic twin pairs: nine German pairs (four IBD-concordant, five IBD-discordant) and 19 IBD-discordant Danish pairs. The search for disease-associated traits relied mainly on comparing IBD patients with their genetically identical healthy co-twins within discordant pairs. Each individual had, on average, about 151 000 unique TCRalpha sequences and 181 000 unique TCRbeta sequences available for analysis. Here is what the overall study found, with its caveats: No single strong signal or clonotype linked to IBD turned up in the results, so the idea that one exists was not supported. Concordant and discordant twins showed no difference in repertoire similarity, possibly because of limited statistical power. Compared with healthy twins, IBD patients shared fewer clonotypes with other individuals, and the difference was most pronounced in patients with signs of disease activity. Different T cell subtypes could not be distinguished in the analysis. Because patients were on differing immunosuppressive treatments, the repertoires may have picked up extra background noise and inter-individual variability. TCRbeta repertoire diversity, by inverse Simpson index, was decreased in IBD patients compared with their healthy co-twins.

From each donor, a roughly 2.5 ml peripheral blood sample was collected into PAXgene tubes and kept at -80 degrees C. Total RNA was isolated from whole blood with the PAXgene blood miRNA kit on an automated QIAcube, without T cell sorting. Deep TCRalpha and TCRbeta repertoire profiling with unique molecular barcoding was performed on peripheral blood of monozygotic twin pairs concordant or discordant for inflammatory bowel disease. Smoking habits were recorded for all twin pairs, and each individual was classified as a current, former or never smoker. With regard to this clonotype: Its antigen has not been determined.

The library was produced with 5' RACE. For each TCR library, approximately 4,000 ng of total RNA was used. For each sample, cDNA synthesis was carried out in eight separate reactions using SMARTScribe reverse transcriptase. During cDNA synthesis, template switching introduced unique molecular identifiers that contained a 6-nucleotide sample barcode. TCRalpha and TCRbeta cDNA was amplified in two nested PCRs of around 15 and 9 cycles, and bead purification was carried out after each PCR. Before amplification, the cDNA was treated with uracil DNA-glycosylase and purified using the QIAquick PCR purification kit. The second PCR added Illumina TruSeq-compatible adapters along with sample-specific barcodes. Library quality and concentration were assessed using TapeStation and Qubit, and about 5 ng of each library was pooled. Sequencing of the pooled libraries was done on an Illumina HiSeq2500 single-index Rapid Run using custom sequencing primers and 2 x 100 bp reads. Turning to the authors' computational methods: MiGEC version 1.2.6 was used for UMI-based consensus assembly, which corrected PCR and sequencing errors. MiXCR version 2.1.1 was used for V(D)J alignment, clonotype assembly and CDR3 extraction. Normalisation of gene usage, clonotype sharing and MAIT/NKT TCR abundance was achieved by analysing the top 1000, 10 000 and 20 000 clonotypes per sample. After downsampling to 27 000 UMIs, diversity was calculated as the inverse Simpson index using the vegan R package. Statistical testing used paired Mann-Whitney U tests on the discordant twin pairs and applied Benjamini-Hochberg correction for multiple testing. TCRdb reprocessed the reads and assigns one entry to each CDR3 protein sequence, leaving out DNA. TCRdb's processing, not the authors' own work, is the source of the V and J calls. This specimen's table enumerates more than 110,000 distinct CDR3 sequences. Jointly, the top ten make up about 1.2% of the sample.

Its CDR3 holds 17 amino acids, cysteine through phenylalanine. DNA is not on record. Via the germline V gene, CDR1 is ENHRY and CDR2 SYGVKD. The sample comprised blood. The chain employs TRBV10-3 and TRBJ1-3; the D gene TCRdb calls, TRBD1, cannot be checked with no DNA. This sequence was found in a human donor with ulcerative colitis or Crohn's disease, or a healthy co-twin of an affected twin (not recorded which). CDR3 reads: CAISESVTGTAGNTIYF.